A selection of T cell receptor beta chains follows, all from one sample in a study of T cell responses to AZD1222 COVID-19 vaccine. This table comes from immunoSEQ multiplex PCR, and its TCRdb copy is limited to in-frame clones, with some not included. The data show approximately 120,000 clones, 88% seen once. The sample was peripheral blood, taken on day 0 of MenACWY control vaccination. The receptors derive from an adult in good health. CDR3s include the opening cysteine and the closing phenylalanine or tryptophan. Each record gives: clone size, V gene, CDR3 length, J gene, D gene, CDR3 DNA, CDR3 protein. D genes are given only for firm matches. Clone size, where shown, is once, few, many, or a class for clones that have expanded.

clone_size: NA; v_call: TRBV7-9; cdr3_length: 13; j_call: TRBJ1-6; d_call: TRBD1; cdr3_nt: TGTGCCAGCAGCTCCCAGGGGGACTCACCCCTCCACTTT; cdr3_aa: CASSSQGDSPLHF
clone_size: NA; v_call: TRBV4-1; cdr3_length: 13; j_call: TRBJ1-3; d_call: NA; cdr3_nt: TGCGCCAGCAGCCAAGAACTGGGAAACACCATATATTTT; cdr3_aa: CASSQELGNTIYF
clone_size: NA; v_call: TRBV2; cdr3_length: 15; j_call: TRBJ1-1; d_call: NA; cdr3_nt: TGTGCCAGCAGGGAACACAGGGCGTTGAACACTGAAGCTTTCTTT; cdr3_aa: CASREHRALNTEAFF
clone_size: NA; v_call: TRBV27; cdr3_length: 11; j_call: TRBJ2-2; d_call: NA; cdr3_nt: TGTGCCAGTACACAAACCGGGGAGCTGTTTTTT; cdr3_aa: CASTQTGELFF
clone_size: NA; v_call: TRBV9; cdr3_length: 13; j_call: TRBJ1-3; d_call: NA; cdr3_nt: TGTGCCAGCTCCATGTCGCGGGGAAACACCATATATTTT; cdr3_aa: CASSMSRGNTIYF
clone_size: NA; v_call: TRBV9; cdr3_length: 14; j_call: TRBJ2-1; d_call: TRBD1; cdr3_nt: TGTGCCAGCAGCGCCCGGACAGGGGCCAATGAGCAGTTCTTC; cdr3_aa: CASSARTGANEQFF
clone_size: NA; v_call: TRBV7-8; cdr3_length: 14; j_call: TRBJ1-4; d_call: NA; cdr3_nt: TGTGCCAGCACAGGCAGAGTTGGCGGTGAAAAACTGTTTTTT; cdr3_aa: CASTGRVGGEKLFF
clone_size: NA; v_call: TRBV6-1; cdr3_length: 12; j_call: TRBJ1-6; d_call: NA; cdr3_nt: TGTGCCAGCAGTGATGCCTATTCACCCCTCCACTTT; cdr3_aa: CASSDAYSPLHF
clone_size: NA; v_call: TRBV7-3; cdr3_length: 14; j_call: TRBJ2-1; d_call: TRBD1; cdr3_nt: TGTGCCAGCAGCTTGACAGGGGGGTACGCTGAGCAGTTCTTC; cdr3_aa: CASSLTGGYAEQFF
clone_size: NA; v_call: TRBV7-2; cdr3_length: 15; j_call: TRBJ1-2; d_call: NA; cdr3_nt: TGTGCCAGCAGCATATATCAGGTTCCAAACTATGGCTACACCTTC; cdr3_aa: CASSIYQVPNYGYTF
clone_size: NA; v_call: TRBV7-3; cdr3_length: 15; j_call: TRBJ2-5; d_call: NA; cdr3_nt: TGTGCCAGCAGCTTAACCCTAAGCTACGGAGAGACCCAGTACTTC; cdr3_aa: CASSLTLSYGETQYF
clone_size: NA; v_call: TRBV9; cdr3_length: 14; j_call: TRBJ2-1; d_call: NA; cdr3_nt: TGTGCCAGCAGCCCACGTTGGGAAGTGAATGAGCAGTTCTTC; cdr3_aa: CASSPRWEVNEQFF
clone_size: NA; v_call: TRBV28; cdr3_length: 15; j_call: TRBJ2-7; d_call: TRBD1; cdr3_nt: TGTGCCAGCAGTCTCCGGGACAGGTATTCCTACGAGCAGTACTTC; cdr3_aa: CASSLRDRYSYEQYF
clone_size: NA; v_call: TRBV5-1; cdr3_length: 13; j_call: TRBJ2-1; d_call: NA; cdr3_nt: TGCGCCAGCAGCTCCGGGGGCACCAATGAGCAGTTCTTC; cdr3_aa: CASSSGGTNEQFF
clone_size: NA; v_call: TRBV5-1; cdr3_length: 14; j_call: TRBJ1-1; d_call: TRBD1; cdr3_nt: TGCGCCAGCAAGATTGAACCGGGACAGATTGAAGCTTTCTTT; cdr3_aa: CASKIEPGQIEAFF
clone_size: NA; v_call: TRBV4-1; cdr3_length: 13; j_call: TRBJ2-7; d_call: NA; cdr3_nt: TGCGCCAGCAGCCACGGATCATCCTACGAGCAGTACTTC; cdr3_aa: CASSHGSSYEQYF
clone_size: NA; v_call: TRBV30; cdr3_length: 12; j_call: TRBJ1-2; d_call: TRBD1; cdr3_nt: TGTGGCTTAGACAGGGTTATCTATGGCTACACCTTC; cdr3_aa: CGLDRVIYGYTF
clone_size: NA; v_call: TRBV6-5; cdr3_length: 14; j_call: TRBJ2-7; d_call: NA; cdr3_nt: TGTGCCAGCAGTTACTACGAGGGCTCCTACGAGCAGTACTTC; cdr3_aa: CASSYYEGSYEQYF
clone_size: NA; v_call: TRBV19; cdr3_length: 18; j_call: TRBJ2-5; d_call: NA; cdr3_nt: TGTGCCAGTAGTATAAATCCAAGCGGACCCCACCCCAACGAGACCCAGTACTTC; cdr3_aa: CASSINPSGPHPNETQYF
clone_size: NA; v_call: TRBV28; cdr3_length: 13; j_call: TRBJ1-2; d_call: NA; cdr3_nt: TGTGCCAGCACTGAGGGTTCTGGCTATGGCTACACCTTC; cdr3_aa: CASTEGSGYGYTF
clone_size: NA; v_call: TRBV18; cdr3_length: 13; j_call: TRBJ2-1; d_call: NA; cdr3_nt: TGTGCCAGCTCATACGCGGGTTACAATGAGCAGTTCTTC; cdr3_aa: CASSYAGYNEQFF
clone_size: NA; v_call: TRBV5-1; cdr3_length: 13; j_call: TRBJ1-1; d_call: NA; cdr3_nt: TGCGCCAGCAGCCCCCCCGGGAACACTGAAGCTTTCTTT; cdr3_aa: CASSPPGNTEAFF
clone_size: NA; v_call: TRBV28; cdr3_length: 15; j_call: TRBJ1-2; d_call: TRBD1; cdr3_nt: TGTGCCAGCGGCGCTGGGGCAGGGGGCGTAAGAGGCTACACCTTC; cdr3_aa: CASGAGAGGVRGYTF
clone_size: NA; v_call: TRBV7-9; cdr3_length: 16; j_call: TRBJ2-1; d_call: TRBD2; cdr3_nt: TGTGCCAGCAGCCCCAATGGGCTAGCGGGGGGGCGGGAGCAGTTCTTC; cdr3_aa: CASSPNGLAGGREQFF
clone_size: once; v_call: TRBV4-3; cdr3_length: 13; j_call: TRBJ2-7; d_call: NA; cdr3_nt: TGCGCCAGCAGCCAAGATCGGGGGTGGGAGCAGTACTTC; cdr3_aa: CASSQDRGWEQYF
clone_size: NA; v_call: TRBV12-3/TRBV12-4; cdr3_length: 13; j_call: TRBJ1-5; d_call: TRBD1; cdr3_nt: TGTGCCAGCCAGGGGGGAAGACAGCAGCCCCAGCATTTT; cdr3_aa: CASQGGRQQPQHF
clone_size: NA; v_call: TRBV11-3; cdr3_length: 14; j_call: TRBJ1-1; d_call: TRBD1; cdr3_nt: TGTGCCAGCAGCTTGAACAGGGGGAACACTGAAGCTTTCTTT; cdr3_aa: CASSLNRGNTEAFF
clone_size: NA; v_call: TRBV29-1; cdr3_length: 13; j_call: TRBJ2-3; d_call: TRBD2; cdr3_nt: TGCAGCGTTGAATCATTAGCGGGAGTTACGCAGTATTTT; cdr3_aa: CSVESLAGVTQYF
clone_size: NA; v_call: TRBV5-6; cdr3_length: 14; j_call: TRBJ1-1; d_call: NA; cdr3_nt: TGTGCCAGCAGCTTGAGGTCAGGGATCACTGAAGCTTTCTTT; cdr3_aa: CASSLRSGITEAFF
clone_size: NA; v_call: TRBV25-1; cdr3_length: 15; j_call: TRBJ1-3; d_call: TRBD1; cdr3_nt: TGTGCCAGCACCCCAGGGGGGACAAGTGGAAACACCATATATTTT; cdr3_aa: CASTPGGTSGNTIYF
clone_size: NA; v_call: TRBV14; cdr3_length: 14; j_call: TRBJ2-7; d_call: NA; cdr3_nt: TGTGCCAGCAGCCAATTACCTAGGGGCCACGAGCAGTACTTC; cdr3_aa: CASSQLPRGHEQYF
clone_size: NA; v_call: TRBV11-3; cdr3_length: 14; j_call: TRBJ2-2; d_call: NA; cdr3_nt: TGTGCCAGCAGCTTAGGATGGGGTGCCGGGGAGCTGTTTTTT; cdr3_aa: CASSLGWGAGELFF
clone_size: NA; v_call: TRBV7-9; cdr3_length: 13; j_call: TRBJ1-2; d_call: NA; cdr3_nt: TGTGCCAGCAGCCCCTCCGCGAGCTATGGCTACACCTTC; cdr3_aa: CASSPSASYGYTF
clone_size: NA; v_call: TRBV4-1; cdr3_length: 14; j_call: TRBJ2-7; d_call: TRBD2; cdr3_nt: TGCGCCAGCAGTTTGGCGGGGGGCTCCTACGAGCAGTACTTC; cdr3_aa: CASSLAGGSYEQYF
clone_size: NA; v_call: TRBV24-1; cdr3_length: 13; j_call: TRBJ2-7; d_call: NA; cdr3_nt: TGTGCCACCAGTGATGACAGCTCCTACGAGCAGTACTTC; cdr3_aa: CATSDDSSYEQYF
clone_size: few; v_call: TRBV10-3; cdr3_length: 19; j_call: TRBJ2-6; d_call: NA; cdr3_nt: TGTGCCATCAGTGCGGTTGTCCTGAGGGATAGTACTGGGGCCAACGTCCTGACTTTC; cdr3_aa: CAISAVVLRDSTGANVLTF
clone_size: NA; v_call: TRBV28; cdr3_length: 14; j_call: TRBJ1-5; d_call: NA; cdr3_nt: TGTGCCAGCAGCCCGGTAGAGGGTAGACAGCCCCAGCATTTT; cdr3_aa: CASSPVEGRQPQHF
clone_size: once; v_call: TRBV4-1; cdr3_length: 16; j_call: TRBJ2-1; d_call: TRBD1; cdr3_nt: TGCGCCAGCAGCCAGGGACAGGGGAGAGGTAGGGATGAGCAGTTCTTC; cdr3_aa: CASSQGQGRGRDEQFF
clone_size: NA; v_call: TRBV9; cdr3_length: 15; j_call: TRBJ2-7; d_call: TRBD2; cdr3_nt: TGTGCCAGCAGCTCCCGGACTAGCTCTGTGGACGAGCAGTACTTC; cdr3_aa: CASSSRTSSVDEQYF
clone_size: NA; v_call: TRBV3-1/TRBV3-2; cdr3_length: 14; j_call: TRBJ1-1; d_call: NA; cdr3_nt: TGTGCCAGCAGCTCACAGGCTAAGAACACTGAAGCTTTCTTT; cdr3_aa: CASSSQAKNTEAFF
clone_size: few; v_call: TRBV18; cdr3_length: 16; j_call: TRBJ1-1; d_call: NA; cdr3_nt: TGTGCCAGCTCACGGGCTAGGGGAGAAGGGAACACTGAAGCTTTCTTT; cdr3_aa: CASSRARGEGNTEAFF
clone_size: few; v_call: TRBV29-1; cdr3_length: 14; j_call: TRBJ2-6; d_call: TRBD2; cdr3_nt: TGCAGCGTGGGGAGGGACTCTGGGGCCAACGTCCTGACTTTC; cdr3_aa: CSVGRDSGANVLTF
clone_size: NA; v_call: TRBV27; cdr3_length: 13; j_call: TRBJ2-3; d_call: NA; cdr3_nt: TGTGCCAGCACGAGGGCCATCGGGAGTACGCAGTATTTT; cdr3_aa: CASTRAIGSTQYF
clone_size: few; v_call: TRBV7-2; cdr3_length: 15; j_call: TRBJ2-1; d_call: NA; cdr3_nt: TGTGCCAGCAGCCAGCTAACAGGTTCCTACAATGAGCAGTTCTTC; cdr3_aa: CASSQLTGSYNEQFF
clone_size: NA; v_call: TRBV4-3; cdr3_length: 16; j_call: TRBJ2-5; d_call: NA; cdr3_nt: TGCGCCAGCAGCCAAGTCTGGGGGGGGCGTAAAGAGACCCAGTACTTC; cdr3_aa: CASSQVWGGRKETQYF
clone_size: NA; v_call: TRBV6-5; cdr3_length: 15; j_call: TRBJ2-2; d_call: TRBD2; cdr3_nt: TGTGCCAGCAGAAGCTTAGGGAGGGGCACCGGGGAGCTGTTTTTT; cdr3_aa: CASRSLGRGTGELFF
clone_size: NA; v_call: TRBV21-1; cdr3_length: 18; j_call: TRBJ2-1; d_call: NA; cdr3_nt: TGTGCCAGCAGCCGCTTAGCGGGAGGGCCCGTGGCCCCCAATGAGCAGTTCTTC; cdr3_aa: CASSRLAGGPVAPNEQFF
clone_size: NA; v_call: TRBV6-5; cdr3_length: 14; j_call: TRBJ1-1; d_call: TRBD1; cdr3_nt: TGTGCCAGCAGGACAGGGAGTAAGTACACTGAAGCTTTCTTT; cdr3_aa: CASRTGSKYTEAFF
clone_size: NA; v_call: TRBV30; cdr3_length: 15; j_call: TRBJ1-2; d_call: NA; cdr3_nt: TGTGCCTGGAGTGTCCAAACGTCCGGATCCTATGGCTACACCTTC; cdr3_aa: CAWSVQTSGSYGYTF
clone_size: NA; v_call: TRBV29-1; cdr3_length: 15; j_call: TRBJ2-1; d_call: NA; cdr3_nt: TGCAGCGTTGAGGGGGGTCCCGGCTCCTACAATGAGCAGTTCTTC; cdr3_aa: CSVEGGPGSYNEQFF
clone_size: NA; v_call: TRBV3-1/TRBV3-2; cdr3_length: 15; j_call: TRBJ2-2; d_call: NA; cdr3_nt: TGTGCCAGCAGCCAAGTCGGTCTCTGGGAAGGGGAGCTGTTTTTT; cdr3_aa: CASSQVGLWEGELFF
clone_size: NA; v_call: TRBV11-2; cdr3_length: 15; j_call: TRBJ1-4; d_call: TRBD1; cdr3_nt: TGTGCCAGCAGCGCTCGGACAGGGGCCGGTGAAAAACTGTTTTTT; cdr3_aa: CASSARTGAGEKLFF
clone_size: NA; v_call: TRBV2; cdr3_length: 11; j_call: TRBJ2-7; d_call: NA; cdr3_nt: TGTGCCAGCAGTAGAGGAAACGAGCAGTACTTC; cdr3_aa: CASSRGNEQYF
clone_size: NA; v_call: TRBV18; cdr3_length: 15; j_call: TRBJ2-7; d_call: TRBD2; cdr3_nt: TGTGCCAGCTCACCATTTAAGCGGGAAACCTACGAGCAGTACTTC; cdr3_aa: CASSPFKRETYEQYF
clone_size: NA; v_call: TRBV4-1; cdr3_length: 17; j_call: TRBJ1-2; d_call: TRBD1; cdr3_nt: TGCGCCAGCAGCCAAGATGGGGGAACAGGGGGAAGGTTTGGCTACACCTTC; cdr3_aa: CASSQDGGTGGRFGYTF
clone_size: NA; v_call: TRBV6-2/TRBV6-3; cdr3_length: 14; j_call: TRBJ2-5; d_call: NA; cdr3_nt: TGTGCCAGCAGTTACTTATTCCCTGGGGAGACCCAGTACTTC; cdr3_aa: CASSYLFPGETQYF
clone_size: NA; v_call: TRBV5-4; cdr3_length: 15; j_call: TRBJ2-5; d_call: NA; cdr3_nt: TGTGCCAGCAGCTTGGACGGGAACTCGGGGGAGACCCAGTACTTC; cdr3_aa: CASSLDGNSGETQYF